Sequencing of this T cell receptor (beta chain) was carried out in a study of OX40 agonist ivuxolimab in advanced cancers. Study-level information: Those enrolled were approximately 78% male, with a mean age of around 60 years and ages from roughly 20 to 90.

Autoimmune disease history or systemic immunosuppression excluded patients. Blood draws occurred at baseline, cycle 4 day 1, and cycle 7 day 1. Profiling relied on immunoSEQ multiplex PCR, and the TCRdb table lists in-frame clones only, not all of them. The table includes fewer than 50,000 clones, 80% to 90% detected once. The receptor was isolated from an adult with an advanced solid tumor such as melanoma, head and neck, liver or kidney cancer. The sample was CD4+ or CD8+ T cells sorted from blood, taken in a trial of the OX40 agonist ivuxolimab.

This chain's CDR3 is CASSESRQLTYEQYF. Here the CDR3 DNA reads TGCGCCAGCAGTGAGTCGAGGCAGCTAACTTACGAGCAGTACTTC. J is TRBJ2-7 and V is TRBV10-1; D ambiguous. The germline gives CDR1 WNHNN, CDR2 SYGVQD (reference sequence). CDR3 length: 15 amino acids. Trimming shortened V by 0 bases and J by 4 bases, and 13 bases separated the two germline ends.